The 25 T cell receptor beta chains reported below all come from one sample, sequenced in a study of cytomegalovirus exposure and HLA in healthy donors. PCR amplification relied on 60 Vbeta primers (plus 13 Jbeta primers). Assay: immunoSEQ multiplex PCR; the TCRdb copy retains only in-frame clones and omits some. This sample's table has roughly 120,000 clones. Sample: PBMCs. The receptors were gathered from a man aged 18 to 30 in good health and CMV-seronegative.

CDR3 DNA: TGTGCCAGCTCACCGCCCGGCGGGGTTAACACTGAAGCTTTCTTT. This sequence encodes CASSPPGGVNTEAFF. V and J are TRBV18 and TRBJ1-1; the D is unclear. This CDR3 comprises 15 residues. Germline V gene lookup returns CDR1 KGHSH and CDR2 LQKENI. The V and J ends lost 3 bases and 2 bases respectively, with 13 bases between them.

V usage is TRBV28 and J usage is TRBJ2-5; D uncertain. CDR1 is MDHEN, CDR2 SYDVKM, per germline. The CDR3 runs 13 residues. V dropped 10 bases and J dropped 5 bases, with 17 bases sitting between them. CDR3 DNA sequence: TGTGCCACCCTGGTGCCGGCGCGGGAGACCCAGTACTTC. As protein: CATLVPARETQYF.

V gene TRBV19 combines with J gene TRBJ2-1; D gene unclear. CDR3 length equals 11 residues. Trimming stripped 3 bases from V and 6 bases from J, with 3 bases between. Germline lookup yields CDR1 LNHDA and CDR2 SQIVND (reference sequence). CDR3 DNA sequence: TGTGCCAGTAGTATGAGCAATGAGCAGTTCTTC. It specifies CASSMSNEQFF. Full variable domain (rest looked up from reference TRBV19 and TRBJ2-1): DGGITQSPKYLFRKEGQNVTLSCEQNLNHDAMYWYRQDPGQGLRLIYYSQIVNDFQKGDIAEGYSVSREKKESFPLTVTSAQKNPTAFYLCASSMSNEQFFGPGTRLTVL.

J is TRBJ2-3 and V is TRBV6-6; maybe TRBD2 (6 bases). CDR1 is MNHNY, CDR2 SVGAGI, per germline (reference sequence). CDR3 length: 16 amino acids. The V end lost 0 bases, the J end lost 3 bases, and 13 bases lay between the germline ends. The CDR3 reads CASSYSGDGRTDTQYF. CDR3 coding DNA: TGTGCCAGCAGTTACTCGGGGGACGGGAGAACAGATACGCAGTATTTT.

The rearrangement links TRBV10-1 to TRBJ2-3; the match to TRBD2 covers 8 bases. The germline gives CDR1 WNHNN, CDR2 SYGVQD (reference sequence). The J segment lost 0 bases and the V segment lost 6 bases, leaving 8 bases of the junction unmatched. The CDR3 spans 16 residues. In nucleotides, the CDR3 is TGCGCCAGCAGCGAAAATCTAGCGGGCAGCACAGATACGCAGTATTTT. Protein product: CASSENLAGSTDTQYF.

The V and J genes are TRBV7-9 and TRBJ1-2, with a weak D call TRBD1 (6 bases). Trimming left V 1 base short and J 8 bases short, with 14 bases between. This CDR3 spans 14 amino acids. CDR1 is SEHNR and CDR2 is FQNEAQ in the germline V gene (reference sequence). The CDR3 loop reads CASSLGSQGQGYTF. CDR3 DNA: TGTGCCAGCAGCTTAGGTAGCCAGGGGCAGGGCTACACCTTC.

The chain couples TRBV5-1 to TRBJ1-1, with TRBD1 identical over 8 bases. The germline V gene encodes CDR1 SGHRS and CDR2 YFSETQ. The CDR3 runs to 16 residues. Trimming at V came to 2 bases and at J to 3 bases, leaving 9 bases not matched to a gene. The CDR3 DNA reads as TGCGCCAGCAGCTTCGAGACAGGGGCGGGAGACACTGAAGCTTTCTTT. It is translated as CASSFETGAGDTEAFF.

This chain links TRBV9 with TRBJ2-2, with D possibly being TRBD1 (5 bases). This CDR3 region has 15 residues. Germline lookup yields CDR1 SGDLS and CDR2 YYNGEE. Trimming left V 0 bases short and J 7 bases short, with 13 bases between. The CDR3 region has the DNA TGTGCCAGCAGCGTAGGGCCAGGGCCTGGCGGGGAGCTGTTTTTT. This translates into CASSVGPGPGGELFF.

The chain recombines TRBV28 with TRBJ2-7; 11 bases are shared with TRBD1. Germline V gene lookup returns CDR1 MDHEN and CDR2 SYDVKM. After removal of 5 bases from V and 0 bases from J, the junction contained 6 bases not matched to a gene. This CDR3 has 16 residues. CDR3 protein: CASSVPGTGGSYEQYF. In DNA form, the CDR3 reads TGTGCCAGCAGTGTGCCCGGGACAGGGGGCTCCTACGAGCAGTACTTC.

This chain uses TRBV6-1 with TRBJ1-5; 9 bases match TRBD1. CDR1 is MNHNS and CDR2 is SASEGT in the germline V gene. CDR3 length: 15 amino acids. Unmatched junction bases numbered 9, after V lost 5 bases and J lost 7 bases. The DNA of the CDR3 is TGTGCCAGCAGTAGCGGGACAGGGTCTCTGCAGCCCCAGCATTTT. This encodes CASSSGTGSLQPQHF.

V and J are TRBV18 and TRBJ1-1; D unclear. Germline loops: CDR1 KGHSH, CDR2 LQKENI. CDR3 length equals 14 residues. The V end was cut by 0 bases, the J end by 1 base, with 6 bases between. The CDR3 DNA follows: TGTGCCAGCTCACCACCTGAGGGGAACACTGAAGCTTTCTTT. It yields the protein CASSPPEGNTEAFF.

The chain recombines TRBV27 with TRBJ2-7; 7 bases are shared with TRBD2. Germline V gives CDR1 MNHEY, CDR2 SMNVEV (reference sequence). The CDR3 loop spans 13 amino acids. After removal of 6 bases from V and 6 bases from J, the junction contained 8 bases not matched to a gene. The CDR3 region has the DNA TGTGCCAGCAGGATAAGCGGGGTACGCGAGCAGTACTTC. It codes for CASRISGVREQYF.

This chain connects TRBV15 to TRBJ1-1; TRBD1 might be the D (6 bases). Germline CDR1 and CDR2: LNHNV and YYDKDF (reference sequence). This CDR3 has 14 residues. V was shortened by 2 bases and J by 7 bases, with 14 bases between the two germline ends. CDR3 DNA: TGTGCCACCAGCAGACCCCTTACAGGGTTTGAAGCTTTCTTT. Its translation: CATSRPLTGFEAFF.

The genes are TRBV27 and TRBJ2-7; tentatively, D is TRBD1 (5 bases). V was pared by 4 bases and J by 2 bases, with 30 bases between. The length of the CDR3 is 20 residues. Germline V gene sequence: CDR1 MNHEY, CDR2 SMNVEV (reference sequence). This CDR3 reads CASSSKGPSLDGHYTYEQYF. CDR3 nucleotide sequence: TGTGCCAGCAGTTCCAAAGGTCCTTCTTTAGACGGACACTACACCTACGAGCAGTACTTC.

The chain joins TRBV7-9 to TRBJ1-1, with TRBD1 matching over 8 bases. Losses at the gene ends were 5 bases for V and 3 bases for J; bases not matched to a gene: 8. Germline CDR1 is SEHNR and CDR2 is FQNEAQ (reference sequence). The CDR3 length is 15 residues. CDR3 loop: CASSRQGAMYTEAFF. The CDR3 DNA sequence: TGTGCCAGCAGCCGCCAGGGGGCGATGTACACTGAAGCTTTCTTT.

The chain employs TRBV19 and TRBJ1-5; the match to TRBD1 covers 9 bases. This CDR3 spans 16 amino acids. Trimming took 3 bases from V and 3 from J; bases not matched to a gene: 6. Germline-derived CDR1 and CDR2 are LNHDA and SQIVND (reference sequence). In DNA, the CDR3 is TGTGCCAGTAGTATCACCGGGACAGGGTACAATCAGCCCCAGCATTTT. It is translated as CASSITGTGYNQPQHF. Full variable domain (rest looked up from reference TRBV19 and TRBJ1-5): DGGITQSPKYLFRKEGQNVTLSCEQNLNHDAMYWYRQDPGQGLRLIYYSQIVNDFQKGDIAEGYSVSREKKESFPLTVTSAQKNPTAFYLCASSITGTGYNQPQHFGDGTRLSIL.

This chain uses TRBV7-9 with TRBJ2-5, with 7 bases matching TRBD1. The J call is in doubt because the DNA end fits TRBJ2-7 better. CDR3 length: 12 residues. CDR1 and CDR2 from the germline V gene are SEHNR and FQNEAQ (reference sequence). The chain's CDR3 is CASRQGAYEQYF. The CDR3 DNA is TGTGCCAGCAGGCAGGGGGCCTACGAGCAGTACTTC.

The rearrangement links TRBV7-9 to TRBJ2-7; possibly TRBD1 for D (6 bases). The CDR3 extends over 15 amino acids. Trimming removed 4 bases at V and 3 bases at J, with 16 bases between. Germline CDR1 SEHNR, CDR2 FQNEAQ (reference sequence). For the CDR3, the DNA is TGTGCCAGCAGCTCAACCCGGGACACCTACTACGAGCAGTACTTC. Its translation: CASSSTRDTYYEQYF.

The chain uses TRBV13 and TRBJ2-3; D possibly corresponds to TRBD2 (6 bases). The CDR3 consists of 14 residues. Germline V gives CDR1 PRHDT, CDR2 FYEKMQ (reference sequence). Trimming removed 0 bases from V and 3 bases from J, with 7 bases in between. In nucleotides, the CDR3 is TGTGCCAGCAGCTTAGGGGAGGGAACAGATACGCAGTATTTT. Protein product: CASSLGEGTDTQYF.

The chain couples TRBV18 to TRBJ2-7; D might be TRBD1 (6 bases). The CDR3 covers 14 residues. The V gene's germline CDR1 is KGHSH and CDR2 LQKENI. The ends were cut back, 0 bases at V and 10 bases at J, with 16 bases in the middle. The CDR3 loop reads CASSPPAGTRAQYF. The CDR3 coding sequence is TGTGCCAGCTCACCACCGGCAGGGACAAGAGCCCAGTACTTC.

The CDR3 here is CASSIDVQGANEKLFF. The CDR3 DNA follows: TGTGCCAGTAGTATAGACGTCCAGGGGGCTAATGAAAAACTGTTTTTT. The chain links TRBV19 to TRBJ1-4; 7 nucleotides line up with TRBD1. The CDR3 runs to 16 residues. Unmatched junction bases numbered 4, after V lost 0 bases and J lost 3 bases. Germline V gene lookup returns CDR1 LNHDA and CDR2 SQIVND (reference sequence).

The gene calls are TRBV5-6 and TRBJ2-2, with D possibly matching TRBD2 (5 bases). The CDR3 is 14 residues long. V was trimmed by 6 bases and J by 6 bases, leaving 15 bases between them. CDR1 and CDR2 (germline): SGHDT, YYEEEE. The chain's CDR3 is CASTTGVGSGELFF. The CDR3 coding sequence is TGTGCCAGCACGACCGGGGTGGGGTCCGGGGAGCTGTTTTTT.

The chain links TRBV4-1 to TRBJ1-1, with no clear D. Germline V gives CDR1 MGHRA, CDR2 YSYEKL. This CDR3 has 15 residues. V was trimmed by 3 bases and J by 0 bases, leaving 11 bases between them. The CDR3 region has the DNA TGCGCCAGCAGCCAGGGTAGGGAGATGAACACTGAAGCTTTCTTT. Its protein is CASSQGREMNTEAFF.

V usage is TRBV25-1 and J usage is TRBJ1-1, with D possibly TRBD1 on 5 matching bases. The ends were cut back, 6 bases at V and 4 bases at J, with 12 bases in the middle. The CDR3 totals 13 residues. Germline values: CDR1 MGHDK, CDR2 SYGVNS. DNA of the CDR3: TGTGCCAGCAGCTCGGCGGGGGGCACTGAAGCTTTCTTT. This sequence encodes CASSSAGGTEAFF.

The chain uses TRBV4-1 and TRBJ2-5, with 8 bases that match TRBD2. There are 15 residues in the CDR3. V dropped 1 base and J dropped 3; count of bases not matched to a gene: 4. CDR1 MGHRA and CDR2 YSYEKL come from the germline V gene. Here the CDR3 DNA reads TGCGCCAGCAGCCAAGGCGGGAGGCCCGAAGAGACCCAGTACTTC. Amino acid sequence: CASSQGGRPEETQYF.